Listed here are 28 T cell receptor beta chains from one sample, sequenced in a study of Ad26.COV2.S vaccination and SARS-CoV-2 variants (dated by TCRdb to about 2021). The sample's treatment or condition label is to be understood as: 15 to 20 received Ad26.COV2.S at low or high dose, single or two shots; about 5 received placebo; per-sample allocation not given. For vaccine and placebo recipients, repertoires were sequenced using samples collected on day 63 after the first injection. Library creation used the immunoSEQ multiplex PCR assay. This immuneACCESS table, as held by TCRdb, lists in-frame sequences with V and J called but not all clones. Of the missing ones, under half trace to an unresolved V gene in checked studies; the others have no known cause. The table for this sample lists about 460,000 clones; 89% of them were counted only once. The ten largest clones represent 1.5% to 2% of the sample.

Sequences were derived from peripheral blood, sampled in a trial of Ad26.COV2.S vaccine versus placebo. These receptors were obtained from a person between 18 and 59 years old who received the Ad26.COV2.S COVID-19 vaccine or a placebo.

The chain links TRBV5-1 to TRBJ2-7, with 12 bases fitting TRBD2. The CDR3 has 18 amino acids. The V segment lost 4 bases and the J segment 2 bases; nucleotides outside the gene matches: 13. Germline V lookup: CDR1 SGHRS, CDR2 YFSETQ. The CDR3 reads CASSTASGRARVPYEQYF. In DNA, the CDR3 is TGCGCCAGCAGCACCGCTAGCGGGAGGGCCCGGGTGCCCTACGAGCAGTACTTC.

This clone was seen only a few times. Additional DNA sequences in this sample encode the identical CDR3. This chain joins TRBV13 and TRBJ2-7, with a tentative D call TRBD2 (6 bases). This CDR3 region has 12 residues. The germline V and J ends were trimmed by 2 bases and 4 bases, with 6 bases remaining between them. Germline values: CDR1 PRHDT, CDR2 FYEKMQ (reference sequence). The CDR3 DNA follows: TGTGCCAGCAGCTTACGGGGGTACGAGCAGTACTTC. Translating gives CASSLRGYEQYF. Drawing the rest from reference TRBV13 and TRBJ2-7, the complete variable domain is AAGVIQSPRHLIKEKRETATLKCYPIPRHDTVYWYQQGPGQDPQFLISFYEKMQSDKGSIPDRFSAQQFSDYHSELNMSSLELGDSALYFCASSLRGYEQYFGPGTRLTVT.

The DNA of the CDR3 is TGTGCCATCACCGGGTACGAGCAGTACTTC. This gives the protein CAITGYEQYF. V gene TRBV7-3 combines with J gene TRBJ2-7; no definite D call. V lost 10 bases to trimming and J lost 4 bases, with 8 bases between them. CDR1 is SGHTA and CDR2 is FQGTGA in the germline V gene. The CDR3 has 10 residues.

This rearrangement joins TRBV2 to TRBJ2-7; 12 bases line up with TRBD2. There are 14 residues in the CDR3. CDR1 and CDR2 (germline): SNHLY, FYNNEI. The junction had 4 bases not matched to a gene; V was cut back by 6 bases and J by 4 bases. The CDR3 sequence: CASSRTSGVYEQYF. The CDR3 coding sequence is TGTGCCAGCAGCCGGACTAGCGGGGTATACGAGCAGTACTTC.

The chain uses TRBV4-1 and TRBJ1-5; maybe TRBD1 (6 bases). CDR3 length: 14 residues. CDR1 and CDR2 (germline): MGHRA, YSYEKL. Trimming left V 4 bases short and J 4 bases short, with 11 bases between. CDR3 DNA: TGCGCCAGCAGCCGGAAGGGGGATAATCAGCCCCAGCATTTT. This gives the protein CASSRKGDNQPQHF.

In regard to this clone: The sample contains more than one DNA sequence encoding this CDR3. This chain joins TRBV7-9 and TRBJ1-2; no clear D gene. Germline CDR1 reads SEHNR; CDR2 reads FQNEAQ (reference sequence). Trimming took 1 base from V and 4 from J, leaving 4 bases between them. The CDR3 runs 12 residues. The CDR3 reads CASSLGGYGYTF. CDR3 in DNA: TGTGCCAGCAGCTTAGGTGGCTATGGCTACACCTTC.

V and J are TRBV6-5 and TRBJ1-3, with 7 bases lining up with TRBD1. This CDR3 is built from 14 residues. Trimming removed 6 bases from V and 13 bases from J; junction bases left unmatched: 15. The germline gives CDR1 MNHEY, CDR2 SVGAGI. The CDR3 loop reads CASRMGQKIPEIYF. DNA for the CDR3: TGTGCCAGCAGAATGGGACAGAAGATCCCAGAAATATATTTT.

This clone showed up just a few times. The rearrangement uses TRBV6-2 or TRBV6-3 and TRBJ1-4; TRBD1 matches at 7 bases. The V segment lost 5 bases and the J segment 10 bases; nucleotides outside the gene matches: 13. CDR3 length: 15 residues. Germline lookup yields CDR1 MNHEY and CDR2 SVGEGT. DNA for the CDR3: TGTGCCAGCAGTACACGGACAGGATCAGCCGGAAAACTGTTTTTT. Amino acids: CASSTRTGSAGKLFF.

The chain joins TRBV20-1 to TRBJ2-1; the D gene is possibly TRBD1 (6 bases). CDR3 length: 10 amino acids. V shed 7 bases and J shed 7 bases, with 8 bases lying between them. CDR1 is DFQATT and CDR2 is SNEGSKA in the germline V gene (reference sequence). The DNA of the CDR3 is TGCAGTGTTCAGGGGAATGAGCAGTTCTTC. Amino acids: CSVQGNEQFF.

The table lists this clone with a count of one. The genes are TRBV27 and TRBJ2-1; 13 bases align to TRBD2. CDR1 MNHEY and CDR2 SMNVEV come from the germline V gene (reference sequence). This CDR3 comprises 16 residues. The V and J ends lost 5 bases and 9 bases, in that order; junction bases with no gene match: 10. CDR3 residues: CASSPRLAGGRGEQFF. The CDR3 DNA reads as TGTGCCAGCAGTCCGCGACTAGCGGGAGGACGGGGTGAGCAGTTCTTC.

The chain recombines TRBV30 with TRBJ2-7; perhaps TRBD2 as D (5 bases). CDR1 is GTSNPN, CDR2 SVGIG, per germline (reference sequence). The CDR3 loop spans 14 amino acids. Trimming stripped 0 bases from V and 3 bases from J, with 12 bases between. The CDR3 DNA is TGTGCCTGGAGTGTCTTCGGGAAGTTCTACGAGCAGTACTTC. Protein: CAWSVFGKFYEQYF.

This clone was detected once. J is TRBJ1-6 and V is TRBV30; D not resolved. Germline V CDR1 and CDR2: GTSNPN, SVGIG (reference sequence). The CDR3 is 12 amino acids. The V end was cut by 3 bases, the J end by 8 bases, with 8 bases between. CDR3 loop: CAWRTVYSPLHF. In DNA, the CDR3 is TGTGCCTGGAGGACCGTCTATTCACCCCTCCACTTT.

The V and J genes are TRBV7-2 and TRBJ2-7; D uncertain. This CDR3 is 12 amino acids long. Germline V gene lookup returns CDR1 SGHTA and CDR2 FQGNSA. Trimming took 5 bases from V and 6 from J, leaving 11 bases between them. The CDR3 spells CASSDRHSEQYF. Here the CDR3 DNA reads TGTGCCAGCAGCGACCGACACAGCGAGCAGTACTTC. The full variable domain, rest sourced from reference TRBV7-2 and TRBJ2-7, is GAGVSQSPSNKVTEKGKDVELRCDPISGHTALYWYRQSLGQGLEFLIYFQGNSAPDKSGLPSDRFSAERTGGSVSTLTIQRTQQEDSAVYLCASSDRHSEQYFGPGTRLTVT.

The CDR3: CASSRTGGSGNTIYF. CDR3 DNA: TGTGCCAGTAGTCGAACCGGGGGCAGTGGAAACACCATATATTTT. The chain uses TRBV19 and TRBJ1-3; perhaps TRBD1 as D (6 bases). Germline V CDR1 and CDR2: LNHDA, SQIVND (reference sequence). This CDR3 comprises 15 residues. Trimming shortened V by 5 bases and J by 3 bases, and 14 bases separated the two germline ends.

V usage is TRBV3-1 (or the pseudogene TRBV3-2) and J usage is TRBJ1-1; no clear D gene. Trimming took off 4 bases at V and 1 base at J, with 13 bases between the two ends. Germline V gives CDR1 LGHDT, CDR2 YNNKEL (reference sequence). This CDR3 has 15 amino acids. CDR3 sequence reads: CASSPGNRRNTEAFF. The CDR3 nucleotides are TGTGCCAGCAGCCCCGGTAACCGTCGGAACACTGAAGCTTTCTTT.

CDR3 DNA: TGTGCCAGCAGCGCGACTGGGACAGTGCCCGACGGGGCCAACGTCCTGACTTTC. This translates into CASSATGTVPDGANVLTF. The chain links TRBV9 to TRBJ2-6; TRBD1 aligns across 7 bases. The germline V gene has CDR1 SGDLS and CDR2 YYNGEE. J lost 4 bases, V lost 3 bases, and 13 bases had no gene match. This CDR3 comprises 18 residues.

The chain is built from TRBV30 and TRBJ2-1, with no clear D. The ends were cut back, 5 bases at V and 5 bases at J, with 10 bases in the middle. This CDR3 is built from 12 residues. Per germline, CDR1 GTSNPN and CDR2 SVGIG (reference sequence). Written as DNA, the CDR3 is TGTGCCTGGGCAACACAGAACAATGAGCAGTTCTTC. Translation gives CAWATQNNEQFF. Full variable domain (outside the CDR3, taken from reference TRBV30 and TRBJ2-1): SQTIHQWPATLVQPVGSPLSLECTVEGTSNPNLYWYRQAAGRGLQLLFYSVGIGQISSEVPQNLSASRPQDRQFILSSKKLLLSDSGFYLCAWATQNNEQFFGPGTRLTVL.

The CDR3 DNA follows: TGTGCCAGCAGCCCCCGGGCGAAGAGCTCCTACAATGAGCAGTTCTTC. Residues: CASSPRAKSSYNEQFF. The chain is built from TRBV11-1 and TRBJ2-1; D is undetermined. CDR3 size: 16 residues. V lost 5 bases and J lost 0, with 14 bases in between. The V gene's germline CDR1 is SGHAT and CDR2 FQDESV (reference sequence).

V and J are TRBV6-2 or TRBV6-3 and TRBJ2-7, with 7 bases that match TRBD2. CDR1 and CDR2 (germline): MNHEY, SVGEGT. V trimming: 2 bases; J trimming: 1 base; junction bases outside the gene matches: 2. The CDR3 is 14 amino acids. CDR3 DNA sequence: TGTGCCAGCAGTTACCCGGGACTATCCTACGAGCAGTACTTC. It specifies CASSYPGLSYEQYF.

This clone was found a few times. This chain connects TRBV7-3 to TRBJ2-1; D might be TRBD1 or TRBD2, each matching 5 bases. Germline lookup yields CDR1 SGHTA and CDR2 FQGTGA. The CDR3 is 15 amino acids. V lost 4 bases and J lost 6, with 16 bases in between. The CDR3 nucleotides read TGTGCCAGCAGCTCGGGACCCGCGGGCGGCAATGAGCAGTTCTTC. Translating it yields CASSSGPAGGNEQFF.

This chain uses TRBV5-5 with TRBJ1-2, with TRBD1 as a possible D gene (5 bases). Germline assignment: CDR1 SGHKS and CDR2 YYEKEE (reference sequence). V was pared by 2 bases and J by 5 bases, with 10 bases between. The CDR3 is 13 amino acids. CDR3 sequence (DNA): TGTGCCAGCAGCTTTTCACAGGATTATGGCTACACCTTC. Residues: CASSFSQDYGYTF.

The DNA for the CDR3 is TGTGCCAGTAGTATCCGGGACAGGGGCCAAATCTACAATGAGCAGTTCTTC. It translates to CASSIRDRGQIYNEQFF. This chain links TRBV19 with TRBJ2-1; 10 bases align to TRBD1. The V segment lost 3 bases and the J segment 3 bases; nucleotides outside the gene matches: 8. The CDR3 sequence is 17 residues long. Per germline, CDR1 LNHDA and CDR2 SQIVND (reference sequence).

This chain uses TRBV28 with TRBJ2-7, with 14 bases identical to TRBD2. This CDR3 is 19 amino acids long. The J segment lost 7 bases and the V segment lost 6 bases, leaving 20 bases of the junction unmatched. Germline V gene lookup returns CDR1 MDHEN and CDR2 SYDVKM. The CDR3 DNA reads as TGTGCCAGCAGCCCCCGGCGGACTAGCGGGAGGAACAGGAGCGGGGAGCAGTACTTC. It codes for CASSPRRTSGRNRSGEQYF.

The chain carries TRBV27 and TRBJ2-1; D unclear. The CDR3 extends over 11 amino acids. Germline V CDR1 and CDR2: MNHEY, SMNVEV (reference sequence). Trimming took off 4 bases at V and 7 bases at J, with 5 bases between the two ends. CDR3 DNA sequence: TGTGCCAGCAGTTACGAGAATGAGCAGTTCTTC. This translates into CASSYENEQFF.

This clone was seen once. This chain uses TRBV3-1 (or the pseudogene TRBV3-2) with TRBJ2-1; D is ambiguous. V was shortened by 2 bases and J by 9 bases, with 5 bases between the two germline ends. Germline CDR1 and CDR2: LGHDT and YNNKEL (reference sequence). The CDR3 has 11 residues. The CDR3 nucleotides read TGTGCCAGCAGCCAAACAAGTGAGCAGTTCTTC. Its protein product is CASSQTSEQFF.

The chain combines TRBV19 with TRBJ1-5; a weak D match, TRBD1 (5 bases). V gave up 1 base and J gave up 3 bases, with 13 bases separating them. The CDR3 has 16 residues. The V gene's germline CDR1 is LNHDA and CDR2 SQIVND (reference sequence). This chain's CDR3 is CASSIGAQGPNQPQHF. Here the CDR3 DNA reads TGTGCCAGTAGTATAGGGGCCCAGGGACCCAATCAGCCCCAGCATTTT.

The chain combines TRBV18 with TRBJ2-2; the D is unclear. The CDR3 is made up of 12 amino acids. CDR1 and CDR2 from the germline V gene are KGHSH and LQKENI. Trimming pared 4 bases from V and 1 base from J, leaving 1 base between. The CDR3 sequence is CASSLNTGELFF. CDR3 bases: TGTGCCAGCTCACTGAACACCGGGGAGCTGTTTTTT.

This rearrangement joins TRBV7-6 to TRBJ1-4; D not certain. This CDR3 comprises 15 residues. V lost 2 bases to trimming and J lost 8 bases, with 15 bases between them. The germline CDR1 and CDR2 sequences are SGHVS and FNYEAQ. CDR3 sequence (DNA): TGTGCCAGCAGCTTAAGGGCTGGGGATGACGAAAAACTGTTTTTT. Protein product: CASSLRAGDDEKLFF.